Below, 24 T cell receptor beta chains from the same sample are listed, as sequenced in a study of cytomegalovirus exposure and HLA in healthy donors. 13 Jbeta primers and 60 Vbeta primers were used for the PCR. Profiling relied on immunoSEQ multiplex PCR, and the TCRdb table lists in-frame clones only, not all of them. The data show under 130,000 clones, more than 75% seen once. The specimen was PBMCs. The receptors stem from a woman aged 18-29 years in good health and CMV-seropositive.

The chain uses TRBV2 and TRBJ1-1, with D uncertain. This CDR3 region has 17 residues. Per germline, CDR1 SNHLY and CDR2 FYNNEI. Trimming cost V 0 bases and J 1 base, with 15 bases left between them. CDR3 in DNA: TGTGCCAGCAGTGAAGCGCGACCAGGAAAGGCGAACACTGAAGCTTTCTTT. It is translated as CASSEARPGKANTEAFF.

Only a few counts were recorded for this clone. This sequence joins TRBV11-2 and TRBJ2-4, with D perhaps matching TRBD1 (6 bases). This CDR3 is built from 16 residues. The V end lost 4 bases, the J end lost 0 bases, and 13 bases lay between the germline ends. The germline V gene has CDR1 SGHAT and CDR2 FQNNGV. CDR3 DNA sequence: TGTGCCAGCAGCTCACAGGGTAGGATAGCCAAAAACATTCAGTACTTC. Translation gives CASSSQGRIAKNIQYF.

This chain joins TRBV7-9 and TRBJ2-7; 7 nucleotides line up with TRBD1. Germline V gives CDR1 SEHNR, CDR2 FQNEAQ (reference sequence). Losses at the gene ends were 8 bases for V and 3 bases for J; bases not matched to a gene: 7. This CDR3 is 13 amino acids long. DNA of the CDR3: TGTGCCAGCGAGACTCAGGGGGTCTACGAGCAGTACTTC. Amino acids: CASETQGVYEQYF.

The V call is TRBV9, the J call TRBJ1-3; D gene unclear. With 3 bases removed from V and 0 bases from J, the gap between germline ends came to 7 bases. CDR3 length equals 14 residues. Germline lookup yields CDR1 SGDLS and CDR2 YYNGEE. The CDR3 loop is CASSARGSGNTIYF. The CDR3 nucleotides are TGTGCCAGCAGCGCCCGGGGCTCTGGAAACACCATATATTTT. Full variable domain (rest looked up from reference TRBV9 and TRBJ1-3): DSGVTQTPKHLITATGQRVTLRCSPRSGDLSVYWYQQSLDQGLQFLIQYYNGEERAKGNILERFSAQQFPDLHSELNLSSLELGDSALYFCASSARGSGNTIYFGEGSWLTVV.

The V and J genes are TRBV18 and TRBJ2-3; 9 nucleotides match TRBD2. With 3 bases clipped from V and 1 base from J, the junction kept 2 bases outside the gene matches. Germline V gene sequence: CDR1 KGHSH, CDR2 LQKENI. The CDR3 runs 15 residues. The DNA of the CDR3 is TGTGCCAGCTCACCCCGGACTAGCGGCACAGATACGCAGTATTTT. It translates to CASSPRTSGTDTQYF.

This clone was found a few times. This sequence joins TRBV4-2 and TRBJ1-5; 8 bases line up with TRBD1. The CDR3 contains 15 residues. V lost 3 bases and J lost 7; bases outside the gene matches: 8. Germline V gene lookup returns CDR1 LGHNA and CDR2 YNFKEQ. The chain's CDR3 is CASSQGTGGFQPQHF. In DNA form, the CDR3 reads TGTGCCAGCAGCCAGGGGACAGGAGGGTTCCAGCCCCAGCATTTT.

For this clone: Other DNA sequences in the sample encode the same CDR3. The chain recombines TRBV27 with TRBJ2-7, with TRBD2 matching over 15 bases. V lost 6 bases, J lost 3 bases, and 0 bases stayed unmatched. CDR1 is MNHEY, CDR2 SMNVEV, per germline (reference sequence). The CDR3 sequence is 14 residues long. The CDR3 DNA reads TGTGCCAGCAGGGGACTAGCGGGAGGCTACGAGCAGTACTTC. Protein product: CASRGLAGGYEQYF.

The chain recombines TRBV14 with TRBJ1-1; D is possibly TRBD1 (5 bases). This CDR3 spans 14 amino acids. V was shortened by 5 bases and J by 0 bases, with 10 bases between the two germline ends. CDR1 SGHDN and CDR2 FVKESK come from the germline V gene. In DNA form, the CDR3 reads TGTGCCAGCAGCAGGAGGGGAATGAACACTGAAGCTTTCTTT. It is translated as CASSRRGMNTEAFF.

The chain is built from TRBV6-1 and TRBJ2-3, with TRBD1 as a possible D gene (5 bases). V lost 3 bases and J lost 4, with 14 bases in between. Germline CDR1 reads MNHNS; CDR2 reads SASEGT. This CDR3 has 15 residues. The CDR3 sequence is CASSDGAPGADTQYF. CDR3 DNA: TGTGCCAGCAGTGATGGGGCCCCGGGCGCAGATACGCAGTATTTT.

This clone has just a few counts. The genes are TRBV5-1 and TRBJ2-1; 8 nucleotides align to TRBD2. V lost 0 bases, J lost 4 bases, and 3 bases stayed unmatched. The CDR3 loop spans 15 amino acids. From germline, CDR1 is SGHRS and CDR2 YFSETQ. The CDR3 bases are TGCGCCAGCAGCTTGGCCTTAGCGGGGTACAATGAGCAGTTCTTC. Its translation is CASSLALAGYNEQFF.

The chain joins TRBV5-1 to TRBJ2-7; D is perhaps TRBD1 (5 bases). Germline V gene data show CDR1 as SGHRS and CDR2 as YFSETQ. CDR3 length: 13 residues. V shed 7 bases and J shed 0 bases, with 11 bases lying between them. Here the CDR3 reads CASRTDNSYEQYF. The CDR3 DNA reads TGCGCCAGCCGCACGGACAACTCCTACGAGCAGTACTTC. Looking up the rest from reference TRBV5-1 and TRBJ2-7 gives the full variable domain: KAGVTQTPRYLIKTRGQQVTLSCSPISGHRSVSWYQQTPGQGLQFLFEYFSETQRNKGNFPGRFSGRQFSNSRSEMNVSTLELGDSALYLCASRTDNSYEQYFGPGTRLTVT.

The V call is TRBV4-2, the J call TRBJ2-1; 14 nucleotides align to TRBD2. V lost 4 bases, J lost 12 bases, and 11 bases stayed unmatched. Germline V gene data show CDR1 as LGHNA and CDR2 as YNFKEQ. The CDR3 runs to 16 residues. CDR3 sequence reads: CASSPQKTGLAGVQFF. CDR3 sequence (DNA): TGTGCCAGCAGCCCTCAGAAAACGGGACTAGCGGGAGTGCAGTTCTTC.

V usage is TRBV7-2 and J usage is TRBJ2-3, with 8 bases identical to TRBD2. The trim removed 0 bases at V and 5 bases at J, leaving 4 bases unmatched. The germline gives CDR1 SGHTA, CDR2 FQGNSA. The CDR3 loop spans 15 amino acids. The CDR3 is CASSLAAGTRDTQYF. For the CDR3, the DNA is TGTGCCAGCAGCTTAGCGGCGGGGACTAGAGATACGCAGTATTTT. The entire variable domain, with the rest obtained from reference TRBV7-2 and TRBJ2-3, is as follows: GAGVSQSPSNKVTEKGKDVELRCDPISGHTALYWYRQSLGQGLEFLIYFQGNSAPDKSGLPSDRFSAERTGGSVSTLTIQRTQQEDSAVYLCASSLAAGTRDTQYFGPGTRLTVL.

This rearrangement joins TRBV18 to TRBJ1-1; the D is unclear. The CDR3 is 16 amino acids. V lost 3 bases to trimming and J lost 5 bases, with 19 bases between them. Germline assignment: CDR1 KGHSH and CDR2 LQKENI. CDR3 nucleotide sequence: TGTGCCAGCTCACCGCTGGAACGGAACGGCGGGACTGAAGCTTTCTTT. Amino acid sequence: CASSPLERNGGTEAFF.

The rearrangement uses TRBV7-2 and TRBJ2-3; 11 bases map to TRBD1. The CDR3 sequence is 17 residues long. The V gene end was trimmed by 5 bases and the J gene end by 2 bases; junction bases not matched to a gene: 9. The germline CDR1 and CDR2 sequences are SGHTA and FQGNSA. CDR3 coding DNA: TGTGCCAGCAGCCGGGACAGGGGGGGTTTTTCCACAGATACGCAGTATTTT. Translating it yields CASSRDRGGFSTDTQYF. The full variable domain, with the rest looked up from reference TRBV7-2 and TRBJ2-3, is GAGVSQSPSNKVTEKGKDVELRCDPISGHTALYWYRQSLGQGLEFLIYFQGNSAPDKSGLPSDRFSAERTGGSVSTLTIQRTQQEDSAVYLCASSRDRGGFSTDTQYFGPGTRLTVL.

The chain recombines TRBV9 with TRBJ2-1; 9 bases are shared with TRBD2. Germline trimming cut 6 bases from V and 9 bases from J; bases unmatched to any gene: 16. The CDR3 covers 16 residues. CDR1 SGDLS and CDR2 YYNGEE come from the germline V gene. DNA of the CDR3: TGTGCCAGCACGGTTAGCGGGAGCCTAATGGGGGGTGAGCAGTTCTTC. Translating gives CASTVSGSLMGGEQFF.

CDR3 in amino acids: CASSIAPIPNTEAFF. In nucleotides, the CDR3 is TGTGCCAGTAGTATAGCCCCCATTCCGAACACTGAAGCTTTCTTT. The chain joins TRBV19 to TRBJ1-1; D gene unclear. The V gene lost 1 base and the J gene lost 1 base, with 10 bases spanning the gap. The CDR3 sequence is 15 residues long. Germline V gives CDR1 LNHDA, CDR2 SQIVND (reference sequence).

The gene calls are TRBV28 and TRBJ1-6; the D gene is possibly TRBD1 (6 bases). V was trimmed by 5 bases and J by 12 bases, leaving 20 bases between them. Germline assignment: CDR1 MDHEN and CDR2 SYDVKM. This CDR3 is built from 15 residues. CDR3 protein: CASSPGTRPGVPLHF. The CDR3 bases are TGTGCCAGCAGTCCTGGGACACGTCCAGGGGTACCCCTCCACTTT.

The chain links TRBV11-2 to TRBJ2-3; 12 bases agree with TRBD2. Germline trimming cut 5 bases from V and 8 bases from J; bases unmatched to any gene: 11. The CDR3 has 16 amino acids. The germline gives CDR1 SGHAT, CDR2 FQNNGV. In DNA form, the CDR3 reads TGTGCCAGCAGCCCCGGACTAGCGGGACAGCAGGGTACGCAGTATTTT. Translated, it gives CASSPGLAGQQGTQYF.

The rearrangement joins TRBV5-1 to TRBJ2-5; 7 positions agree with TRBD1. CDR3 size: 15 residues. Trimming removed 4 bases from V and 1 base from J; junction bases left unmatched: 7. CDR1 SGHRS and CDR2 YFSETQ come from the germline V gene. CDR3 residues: CASSPRNRGQETQYF. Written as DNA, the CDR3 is TGCGCCAGCAGCCCCAGAAACAGGGGCCAAGAGACCCAGTACTTC.

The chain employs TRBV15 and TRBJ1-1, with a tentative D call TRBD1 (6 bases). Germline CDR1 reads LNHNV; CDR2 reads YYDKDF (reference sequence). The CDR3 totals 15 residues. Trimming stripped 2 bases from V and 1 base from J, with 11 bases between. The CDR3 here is CATSRLTTGNTEAFF. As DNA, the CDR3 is TGTGCCACCAGCAGATTAACGACAGGGAACACTGAAGCTTTCTTT.

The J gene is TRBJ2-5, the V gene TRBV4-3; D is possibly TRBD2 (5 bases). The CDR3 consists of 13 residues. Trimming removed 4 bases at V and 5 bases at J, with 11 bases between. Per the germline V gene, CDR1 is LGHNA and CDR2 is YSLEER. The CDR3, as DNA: TGCGCCAGCAGCCTTACTAGGACTGAGACCCAGTACTTC. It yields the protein CASSLTRTETQYF.

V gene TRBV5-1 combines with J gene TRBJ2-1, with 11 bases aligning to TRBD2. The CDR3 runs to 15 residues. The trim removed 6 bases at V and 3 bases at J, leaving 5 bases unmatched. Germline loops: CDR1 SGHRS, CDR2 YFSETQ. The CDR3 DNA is TGCGCCAGCAATAGCGGGGGGGTGAGCTACAATGAGCAGTTCTTC. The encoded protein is CASNSGGVSYNEQFF.

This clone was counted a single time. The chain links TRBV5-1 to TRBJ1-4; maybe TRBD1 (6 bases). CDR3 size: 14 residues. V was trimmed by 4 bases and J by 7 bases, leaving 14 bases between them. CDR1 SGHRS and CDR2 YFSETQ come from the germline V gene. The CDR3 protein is CASSVGQSFEKLFF. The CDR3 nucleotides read TGCGCCAGCAGCGTTGGACAGAGCTTTGAAAAACTGTTTTTT. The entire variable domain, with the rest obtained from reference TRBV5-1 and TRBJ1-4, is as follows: KAGVTQTPRYLIKTRGQQVTLSCSPISGHRSVSWYQQTPGQGLQFLFEYFSETQRNKGNFPGRFSGRQFSNSRSEMNVSTLELGDSALYLCASSVGQSFEKLFFGSGTQLSVL.